In its sample, the clone carrying this T cell receptor beta chain was seen many times. TCRdb re-called the 5' RACE reads with MiXCR, one entry per CDR3 protein. This table has over 250,000 distinct CDR3 sequences, roughly 8.6% appearing once. This sample was included in a study of identical twins. Another study also made use of these data, one on yellow fever vaccine responses in identical twins.

The sequence was collected from a woman aged 18-30 years in good health. The specimen sequenced was CD8+ T cells sorted from blood.

This CDR3 reads CASSLVGGHYEQYF. The DNA of the CDR3 is TGCGCCAGCAGCTTGGTCGGGGGGCACTACGAGCAGTACTTC. This chain joins TRBV5-1 and TRBJ2-7; D is possibly TRBD2 (7 bases). Trimming removed 0 bases from V and 3 bases from J, with 10 bases in between. Germline V lookup: CDR1 SGHRS, CDR2 YFSETQ. The CDR3 covers 14 residues. The variable domain in full, completed from reference TRBV5-1 and TRBJ2-7, reads KAGVTQTPRYLIKTRGQQVTLSCSPISGHRSVSWYQQTPGQGLQFLFEYFSETQRNKGNFPGRFSGRQFSNSRSEMNVSTLELGDSALYLCASSLVGGHYEQYFGPGTRLTVT.